This T cell receptor (beta chain) came from a study of blood T cell repertoires in COVID-19. Study details: Collection of acute and convalescent COVID-19 samples took place in the United States, Italy and Spain. PBMCs, B-cell-depleted T cells, or T cells provided the cDNA or gDNA that made up the material.

Study processing details: From reference gene primer amplification, estimates of nucleated cell counts were derived. The repertoire was sequenced with immunoSEQ multiplex PCR; TCRdb's copy has only in-frame clones and lacks some. V and J calls and clone size come straight from that table; D and trimming were deduced from the DNA. This sample has roughly 400,000 clones, with 80% to 90% found just once. Sequenced material: PBMCs or T cells enriched from blood (not recorded which). The source is a woman aged 45 to 65 who had recovered from COVID-19.

The DNA of the CDR3 is TGCGCCAGCAGCCTGGGGGCTAGCGGGCGCTACGAGCAGTACTTC. It translates to CASSLGASGRYEQYF. This rearrangement joins TRBV4-3 to TRBJ2-7, with 8 bases fitting TRBD2. The CDR3 runs to 15 residues. Germline assignment: CDR1 LGHNA and CDR2 YSLEER. Trimming cost V 4 bases and J 3 bases; bases outside gene matches: 8.